The present T cell receptor (beta chain) was sequenced within a study of T cells in Graves' hyperthyroidism and ophthalmopathy. Study background: Peripheral blood draws took place at initial diagnosis, ahead of any treatment.

The CDR3 regions of TCR beta were amplified from RNA transcripts. The primer set for the first-round RT-PCR of the TCR CDR3 was HTBI. MiXCR was run by TCRdb on the multiplex PCR reads, yielding one entry per CDR3 protein. Seen here are 560,000 or so distinct CDR3 sequences, 15% to 20% observed once, and the top ten hold 45% to 50%. V trimming: 5 bases; J trimming: 2 bases; junction bases outside the gene matches: 16. CDR3 length equals 18 residues. Germline V gene data show CDR1 as SEHNR and CDR2 as FQNEAQ (reference sequence). This clonotype showed up just a few times. At least 3 on the Clinical Activity Score was recorded for ophthalmopathy patients, who also had NOSPECS grade at least 4 and duration under 3 months. Exclusion of a patient resulted from uncontrolled infection, other autoimmune disease, pregnancy or lactation.

This clonotype was obtained from a man in his forties with Graves' ophthalmopathy. The chain has TRBV7-9 and TRBJ2-7, with TRBD2 matching 9 bases. The sequencing input was blood. As DNA, the CDR3 is TGTGCCAGCAGCGTACAGGGTCCCGGACTAGCGCACGCCTACGAGCAGTACTTC. Its translation: CASSVQGPGLAHAYEQYF. Complete variable domain (other parts from reference TRBV7-9 and TRBJ2-7): DTGVSQNPRHKITKRGQNVTFRCDPISEHNRLYWYRQTLGQGPEFLTYFQNEAQLEKSRLLSDRFSAERPKGSFSTLEIQRTEQGDSAMYLCASSVQGPGLAHAYEQYFGPGTRLTVT.